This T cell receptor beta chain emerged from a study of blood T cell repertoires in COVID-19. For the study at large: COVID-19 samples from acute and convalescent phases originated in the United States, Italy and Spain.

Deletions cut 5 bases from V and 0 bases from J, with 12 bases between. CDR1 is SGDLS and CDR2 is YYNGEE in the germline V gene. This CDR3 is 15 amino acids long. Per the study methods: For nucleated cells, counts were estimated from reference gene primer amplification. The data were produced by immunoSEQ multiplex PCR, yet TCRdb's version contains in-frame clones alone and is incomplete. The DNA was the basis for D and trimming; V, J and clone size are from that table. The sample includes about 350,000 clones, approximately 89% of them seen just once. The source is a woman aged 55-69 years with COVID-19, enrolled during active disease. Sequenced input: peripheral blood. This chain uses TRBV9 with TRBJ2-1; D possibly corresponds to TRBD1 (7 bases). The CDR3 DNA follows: TGTGCCAGCAGGGAGGGACAGAGCTCCTACAATGAGCAGTTCTTC. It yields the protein CASREGQSSYNEQFF.